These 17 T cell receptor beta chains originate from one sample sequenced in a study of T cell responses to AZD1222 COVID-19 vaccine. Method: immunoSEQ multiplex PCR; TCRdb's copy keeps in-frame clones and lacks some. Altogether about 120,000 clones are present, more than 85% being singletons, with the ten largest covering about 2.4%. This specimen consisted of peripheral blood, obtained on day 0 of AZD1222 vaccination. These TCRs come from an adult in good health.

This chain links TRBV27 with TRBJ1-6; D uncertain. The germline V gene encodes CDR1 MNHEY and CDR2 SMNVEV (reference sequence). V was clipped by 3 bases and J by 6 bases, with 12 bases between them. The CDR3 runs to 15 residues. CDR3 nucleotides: TGTGCCAGCAGTTTCACCCGGGAGGGTAATTCACCCCTCCACTTT. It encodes CASSFTREGNSPLHF.

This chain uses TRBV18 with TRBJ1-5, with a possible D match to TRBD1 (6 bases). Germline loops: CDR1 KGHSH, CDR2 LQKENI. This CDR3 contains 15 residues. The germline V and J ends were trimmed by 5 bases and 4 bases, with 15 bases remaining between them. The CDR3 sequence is CASSGSGQTNQPQHF. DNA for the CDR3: TGTGCCAGCTCAGGGTCCGGACAGACTAATCAGCCCCAGCATTTT.

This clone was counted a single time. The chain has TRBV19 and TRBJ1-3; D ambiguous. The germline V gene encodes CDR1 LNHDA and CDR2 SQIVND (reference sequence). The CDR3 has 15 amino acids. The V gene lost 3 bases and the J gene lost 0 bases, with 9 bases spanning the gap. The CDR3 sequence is CASSINSNSGNTIYF. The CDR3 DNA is TGTGCCAGTAGTATTAACAGCAACTCTGGAAACACCATATATTTT. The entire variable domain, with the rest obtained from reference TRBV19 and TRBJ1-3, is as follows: DGGITQSPKYLFRKEGQNVTLSCEQNLNHDAMYWYRQDPGQGLRLIYYSQIVNDFQKGDIAEGYSVSREKKESFPLTVTSAQKNPTAFYLCASSINSNSGNTIYFGEGSWLTVV.

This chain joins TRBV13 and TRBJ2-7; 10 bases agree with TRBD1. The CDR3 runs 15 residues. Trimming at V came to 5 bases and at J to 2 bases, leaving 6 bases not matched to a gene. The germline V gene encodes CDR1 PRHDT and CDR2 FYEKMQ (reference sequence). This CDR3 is CASSTGQGVTYEQYF. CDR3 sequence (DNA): TGTGCCAGCAGCACAGGACAGGGGGTCACCTACGAGCAGTACTTC.

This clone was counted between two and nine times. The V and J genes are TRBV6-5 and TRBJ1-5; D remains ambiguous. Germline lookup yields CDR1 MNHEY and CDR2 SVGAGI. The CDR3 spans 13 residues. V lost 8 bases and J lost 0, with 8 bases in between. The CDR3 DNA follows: TGTGCCAGCGAATTTTATAGCAATCAGCCCCAGCATTTT. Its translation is CASEFYSNQPQHF.

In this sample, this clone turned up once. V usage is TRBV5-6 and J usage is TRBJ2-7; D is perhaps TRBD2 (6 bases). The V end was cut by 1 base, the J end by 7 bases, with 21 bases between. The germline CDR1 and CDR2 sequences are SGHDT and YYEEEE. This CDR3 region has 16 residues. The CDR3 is CASSLYYPLGAGEQYF. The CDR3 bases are TGTGCCAGCAGCTTGTATTACCCCCTGGGCGCGGGGGAGCAGTACTTC.

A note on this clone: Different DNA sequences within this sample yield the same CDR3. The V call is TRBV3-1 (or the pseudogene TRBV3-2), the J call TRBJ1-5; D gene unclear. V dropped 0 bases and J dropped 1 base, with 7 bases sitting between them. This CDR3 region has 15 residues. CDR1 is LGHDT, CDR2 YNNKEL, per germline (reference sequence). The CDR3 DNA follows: TGTGCCAGCAGCCAAGAGGTGGGAAGCAATCAGCCCCAGCATTTT. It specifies CASSQEVGSNQPQHF.

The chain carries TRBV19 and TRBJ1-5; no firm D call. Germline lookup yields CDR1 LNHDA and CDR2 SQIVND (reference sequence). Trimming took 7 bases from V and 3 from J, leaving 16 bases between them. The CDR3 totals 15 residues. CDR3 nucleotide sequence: TGTGCCAGTACCTTGACGGGCGGGTACAATCAGCCCCAGCATTTT. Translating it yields CASTLTGGYNQPQHF. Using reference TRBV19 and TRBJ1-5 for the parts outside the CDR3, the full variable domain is DGGITQSPKYLFRKEGQNVTLSCEQNLNHDAMYWYRQDPGQGLRLIYYSQIVNDFQKGDIAEGYSVSREKKESFPLTVTSAQKNPTAFYLCASTLTGGYNQPQHFGDGTRLSIL.

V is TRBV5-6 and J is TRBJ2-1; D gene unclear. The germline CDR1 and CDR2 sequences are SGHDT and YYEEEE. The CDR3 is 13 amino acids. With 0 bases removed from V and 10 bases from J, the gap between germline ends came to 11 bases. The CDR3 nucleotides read TGTGCCAGCAGCTTGGTGGGGATTGGAGAGCAGTTCTTC. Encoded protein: CASSLVGIGEQFF.

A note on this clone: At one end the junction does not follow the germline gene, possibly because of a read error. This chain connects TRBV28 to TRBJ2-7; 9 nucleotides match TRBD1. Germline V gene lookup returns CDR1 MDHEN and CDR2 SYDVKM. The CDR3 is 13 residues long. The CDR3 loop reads CASRKTDRDREFF. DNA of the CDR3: TGTGCCAGCAGAAAGACTGACCGGGACAGGGAATTCTTC.

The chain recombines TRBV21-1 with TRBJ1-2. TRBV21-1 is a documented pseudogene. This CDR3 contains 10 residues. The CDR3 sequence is CASSKGGYTF. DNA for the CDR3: TGTGCCAGCAGCAAGGGGGGCTACACCTTC.

In nucleotides, the CDR3 is TGTGCCAGCAGCCGAAACAGGGGAGGCGAGCAGTACTTC. Its protein product is CASSRNRGGEQYF. This chain links TRBV12-3 or TRBV12-4 with TRBJ2-7; possibly TRBD1 for D (7 bases). CDR3 length: 13 amino acids. The V end lost 6 bases, the J end lost 6 bases, and 15 bases lay between the germline ends.

The CDR3 loop is CASRPGRGNIQYF. The CDR3 nucleotides are TGTGCCAGCAGACCCGGACGGGGAAACATTCAGTACTTC. This sequence joins TRBV28 and TRBJ2-4; possible D gene TRBD2, 5 bases. The CDR3 loop spans 13 amino acids. V dropped 6 bases and J dropped 6 bases, with 12 bases sitting between them. Germline V CDR1 and CDR2: MDHEN, SYDVKM.

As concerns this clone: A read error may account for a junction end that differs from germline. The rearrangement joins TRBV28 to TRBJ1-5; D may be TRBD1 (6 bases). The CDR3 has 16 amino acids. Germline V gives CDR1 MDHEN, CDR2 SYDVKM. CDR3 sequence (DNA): TGTGCCAGCAGCTTATCCACAGGGTATAGCAATCAGCCCCAGCATTTT. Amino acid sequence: CASSLSTGYSNQPQHF.

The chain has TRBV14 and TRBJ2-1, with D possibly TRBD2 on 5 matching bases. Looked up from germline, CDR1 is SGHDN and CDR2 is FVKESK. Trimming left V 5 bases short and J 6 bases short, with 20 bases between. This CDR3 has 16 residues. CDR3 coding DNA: TGTGCCAGCAGCTCTCGAACGACTCTAGGAGGCAATGAGCAGTTCTTC. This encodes CASSSRTTLGGNEQFF.

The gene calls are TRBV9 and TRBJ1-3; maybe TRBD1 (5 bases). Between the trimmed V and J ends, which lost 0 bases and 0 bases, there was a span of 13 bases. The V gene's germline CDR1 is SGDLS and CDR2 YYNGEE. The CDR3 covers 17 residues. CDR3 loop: CASSVGAGPSSGNTIYF. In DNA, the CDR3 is TGTGCCAGCAGCGTAGGGGCGGGACCAAGCTCTGGAAACACCATATATTTT.

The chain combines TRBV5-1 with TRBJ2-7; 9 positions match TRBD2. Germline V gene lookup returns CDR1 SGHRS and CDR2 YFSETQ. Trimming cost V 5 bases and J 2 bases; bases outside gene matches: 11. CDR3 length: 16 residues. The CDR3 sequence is CASSSLSGSSTYEQYF. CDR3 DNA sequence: TGCGCCAGCAGTTCCCTTAGCGGGAGTTCTACCTACGAGCAGTACTTC.